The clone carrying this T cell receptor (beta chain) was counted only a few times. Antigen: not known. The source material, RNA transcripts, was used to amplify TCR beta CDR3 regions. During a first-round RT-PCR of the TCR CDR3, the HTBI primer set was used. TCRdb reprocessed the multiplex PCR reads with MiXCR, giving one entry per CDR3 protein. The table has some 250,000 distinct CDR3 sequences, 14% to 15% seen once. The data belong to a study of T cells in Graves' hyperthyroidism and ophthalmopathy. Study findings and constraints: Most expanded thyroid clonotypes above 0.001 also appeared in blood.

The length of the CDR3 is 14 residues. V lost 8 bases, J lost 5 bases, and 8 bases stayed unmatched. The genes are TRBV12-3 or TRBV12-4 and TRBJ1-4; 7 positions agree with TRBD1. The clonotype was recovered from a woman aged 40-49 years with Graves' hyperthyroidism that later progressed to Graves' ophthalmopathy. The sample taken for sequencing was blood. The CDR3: CASGMTGLNEKLFF. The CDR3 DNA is TGTGCCAGCGGGATGACAGGGCTAAATGAAAAACTGTTTTTT.